The 29 T cell receptor beta chains below come from one sample, sequenced in a study of tumor-infiltrating lymphocytes in primary liver carcinoma (dated by TCRdb to 2015 to 2018). Total RNA and DNA were co-extracted from around 20-30 mg of bulk tissue with the AllPrep DNA/RNA mini kit, without cell sorting. Data came from an Illumina HiSeq 2500. Using a constant-region primer and ProtoScript II reverse transcriptase, TCRbeta-specific cDNA was reverse-transcribed from 500 ng total RNA. Construction of the TCRbeta libraries relied on three nested rounds of multiplex PCR, following a slightly modified ARM-PCR procedure. Multiplex TRBV1-TRBV30 forward primers and a Cbeta reverse primer were used in the first two PCR rounds, each of which was run for about 10 cycles. The raw public reads went through TCRdb reprocessing: fastp at Q25, MiXCR clone calling, in-frame beta chains kept. Duplicate CDR3 protein sequences are folded into a single record with the most common DNA and genes. The sample table lists approximately 110,000 distinct CDR3 sequences, about four fifths of them with a count of one. Jointly, the top ten make up approximately 18% of the sample.

The sample comprised liver tumor tissue from sampling region 3. Read against the paper, the sample's cell subset or site label means: tumor region T3, left-lateral pole. Receptor source: a man aged 35-49 years with primary liver carcinoma and hepatitis B virus infection.

The V call is TRBV4-2, the J call TRBJ2-3; possibly TRBD1 for D (5 bases). The assigned J gene may be wrong: the sequence end matches TRBJ1-5 better. The CDR3 contains 16 residues. The germline gives CDR1 LGHNA, CDR2 YNFKEQ. The CDR3 here is CASSQDLGTRGDWQHF. The DNA for the CDR3 is TGTGCCAGCAGCCAAGATTTGGGGACTAGGGGCGATTGGCAGCATTTT.

This clonotype was detected ten times or more. The V and J genes are TRBV6-6 and TRBJ1-2; D might be TRBD1 (5 bases). Per germline, CDR1 MNHNY and CDR2 SVGAGI (reference sequence). The CDR3 is 14 amino acids. Trimming removed 4 bases at V and 4 bases at J, with 13 bases between. CDR3 protein: CASSSRGVGYGYTF. Here the CDR3 DNA reads TGTGCCAGCAGTTCACGAGGGGTTGGCTATGGCTACACCTTC.

Concerning this clonotype itself: Since the CDR3 does not end with the conserved phenylalanine or tryptophan, this likely comes from a read error. The rearrangement joins TRBV5-4 to TRBJ2-7; no clear D gene. Between the trimmed V and J ends, which lost 3 bases and 3 bases, there was a span of 10 bases. Germline-derived CDR1 and CDR2 are SGHNT and YYREEE (reference sequence). CDR3 length: 13 amino acids. The CDR3 is CASSSMHGYEQYY. DNA for the CDR3: TGTGCCAGCAGCTCCATGCATGGCTACGAGCAGTACTAC.

Remarks on this clonotype: The junction and the germline gene differ at one end; a read error may be behind it. The chain employs TRBV5-1 and TRBJ2-5, with D tentatively TRBD2 (6 bases). Germline-derived CDR1 and CDR2 are SGHRS and YFSETQ. CDR3 length equals 15 residues. The CDR3 loop is CASSPLVVGGETRYF. The CDR3 DNA sequence: TGCGCCAGCAGCCCATTGGTGGTCGGGGGAGAGACCCGGTACTTC.

Comments on this clonotype: Relative to the germline gene, one junction end is altered; a read error may explain this. This sequence joins TRBV11-1 and TRBJ2-7; D may be TRBD2 (5 bases). Per germline, CDR1 SGHAT and CDR2 FQDESV (reference sequence). CDR3 length: 15 amino acids. CDR3 amino acids: CASNLTGSEEYEEYF. In DNA form, the CDR3 reads TGTGCCAGCAACTTAACGGGATCGGAAGAATACGAAGAGTACTTC.

This clonotype was observed once. The V gene is TRBV11-2, the J gene TRBJ2-4; the D is unclear. Per the germline V gene, CDR1 is SGHAT and CDR2 is FQNNGV. Trimming shortened V by 10 bases and J by 2 bases, and 18 bases separated the two germline ends. The CDR3 contains 15 residues. As DNA, the CDR3 is TGTGCCAACACCACTTCGGCGGCAACCAAAAACATTCAGTACTTC. Its translation is CANTTSAATKNIQYF.

This clonotype is a singleton in its sample. A much larger clone is a single base away; this may be a read error. This CDR3 is missing its conserved last phenylalanine or tryptophan, likely due to a read error. The CDR3 nucleotides read TGTGCCAGCAGCCTCGGGCCGGTTAACTATGGCTACACCTTG. Translating gives CASSLGPVNYGYTL. J is TRBJ1-2 and V is TRBV9, with D unresolved. This CDR3 contains 14 residues. Looked up from germline, CDR1 is SGDLS and CDR2 is YYNGEE. Trimming removed 4 bases from V and 1 base from J, with 11 bases in between.

The chain employs TRBV3-1 and TRBJ2-5; D is perhaps TRBD2 (5 bases). The CDR3 has 15 amino acids. Between the trimmed V and J ends, which lost 0 bases and 1 base, there was a span of 9 bases. Germline assignment: CDR1 LGHDT and CDR2 YNNKEL (reference sequence). The CDR3 bases are TGTGCCAGCAGCCAAGATCGGAGGTCCCAAGAGACCCAGTACTTC. This sequence encodes CASSQDRRSQETQYF.

Turning to this clonotype: The junction shows a germline mismatch at one end, possibly a read error. Written as DNA, the CDR3 is TGCGCCAGCGGCTTTGGGGGCACAGATACGCAGTATTTT. Protein sequence: CASGFGGTDTQYF. V gene TRBV5-1 combines with J gene TRBJ2-3; the D is unclear. Germline V gene data show CDR1 as SGHRS and CDR2 as YFSETQ. This CDR3 has 13 amino acids.

This clonotype has only a few counts. V usage is TRBV5-1 and J usage is TRBJ2-5, with a possible D match to TRBD1 (6 bases). This CDR3 comprises 15 residues. The germline gives CDR1 SGHRS, CDR2 YFSETQ. V was trimmed by 0 bases and J by 3 bases, leaving 12 bases between them. The DNA of the CDR3 is TGCGCCAGCAGCTTGGCCGGGACAACCGAAGAGACCCAGTACTTC. Protein sequence: CASSLAGTTEETQYF.

Points on this clonotype: A junction boundary mismatches the germline segment, possibly from a read error. V gene TRBV11-3 combines with J gene TRBJ1-1; D gene ambiguous. CDR3 length equals 14 residues. Looked up from germline, CDR1 is SGHNT and CDR2 is YENEEA. The CDR3 sequence: CARSFAAGNTEAFF. The CDR3 bases are TGTGCCAGAAGCTTCGCGGCAGGGAACACTGAAGCTTTCTTT.

This chain joins TRBV29-1 and TRBJ2-1; TRBD1 aligns across 8 bases. CDR1 SQVTM and CDR2 ANQGSEA come from the germline V gene. The CDR3 length is 12 residues. Trimming removed 8 bases from V and 9 bases from J; junction bases left unmatched: 9. The CDR3 sequence: CSSQQGVSEQFF. For the CDR3, the DNA is TGCAGCTCACAACAGGGGGTGAGTGAGCAGTTCTTC.

By sample fraction, this clonotype is medium-sized. V usage is TRBV11-3 and J usage is TRBJ2-1, with 8 nucleotides matching TRBD1. The CDR3 length is 14 residues. The germline gives CDR1 SGHNT, CDR2 YENEEA. V was clipped by 4 bases and J by 8 bases; unmatched bases: 7. This CDR3 reads CASSSTGVLHEQFF. The CDR3 region has the DNA TGTGCCAGCAGCTCGACAGGGGTTTTGCATGAGCAGTTCTTC.

Details on this clonotype: Since the CDR3 does not end with the conserved phenylalanine or tryptophan, this likely comes from a read error. In DNA, the CDR3 is TGCATCGTTCGGGACTATGCGAAGAATGAGCAGTTCATC. As protein: CIVRDYAKNEQFI. V usage is TRBV29-1 and J usage is TRBJ2-1; 7 nucleotides align to TRBD2. The CDR3 is 13 residues long. Germline V CDR1 and CDR2: SQVTM, ANQGSEA.

In the case of this clonotype: The junction and the germline gene differ at one end; a read error may be behind it. The chain joins TRBV29-1 to TRBJ2-5; D unclear. The germline V gene has CDR1 SQVTM and CDR2 ANQGSEA. The CDR3 has 13 residues. The CDR3 reads CSVEVPEQETQYF. Here the CDR3 DNA reads TGCAGCGTTGAAGTCCCCGAACAAGAGACCCAGTATTTC.

As concerns this clonotype: The conserved phenylalanine or tryptophan normally closing the CDR3 is absent here, so this likely arose from a read error. The J gene is TRBJ1-1, the V gene TRBV12-3 or TRBV12-4, with D perhaps matching TRBD1 (5 bases). CDR3 length equals 14 residues. V was clipped by 4 bases and J by 1 base, with 10 bases between them. The DNA for the CDR3 is TGTGCCAGCAGTTCAGGGAATTCGAACACTGAAGCTTTCTTA. Its protein product is CASSSGNSNTEAFL.

On this clonotype: An end of the junction differs from the germline gene, which may be a read error. The CDR3 loop is CTSSEPLRPYNEQFF. For the CDR3, the DNA is TGCACCAGCAGCGAACCTCTGCGGCCCTACAATGAGCAGTTCTTC. This chain links TRBV5-1 with TRBJ2-1; D gene ambiguous. CDR1 and CDR2 from the germline V gene are SGHRS and YFSETQ. This CDR3 is 15 amino acids long.

Concerning this clonotype: No conserved phenylalanine or tryptophan ends this CDR3, so it is likely a read error. The genes are TRBV5-4 and TRBJ2-1; D unclear. This CDR3 has 11 residues. The V gene lost 3 bases and the J gene lost 2 bases, with 0 bases spanning the gap. Germline lookup yields CDR1 SGHNT and CDR2 YYREEE (reference sequence). CDR3 region: CASSSYNEQFC. Written as DNA, the CDR3 is TGTGCCAGCAGCTCCTACAATGAGCAGTTCTGT.

On this clonotype itself: At one end the junction does not follow the germline gene, possibly because of a read error. The chain joins TRBV11-3 to TRBJ2-1; no clear D gene. The CDR3 is 12 amino acids. CDR1 and CDR2 from the germline V gene are SGHNT and YENEEA. For the CDR3, the DNA is TGTGCCAGCAGCTTAAATGCCAATGGGCAGGTATTC. Its translation is CASSLNANGQVF.

Note on this clonotype: The junction differs from germline at one of its ends, possibly a read error. This chain connects TRBV6-1 to TRBJ1-3; possible D gene TRBD1, 5 bases. The CDR3 loop spans 17 amino acids. Germline V gene lookup returns CDR1 MNHNS and CDR2 SASEGT. CDR3: CANSDLLGTSSGNTIYF. The DNA for the CDR3 is TGTGCCAACAGTGATCTGTTAGGGACCTCCTCTGGTAACACCATATATTTT.

With regard to this clonotype: As the CDR3 is not closed by the conserved phenylalanine or tryptophan, this likely results from a read error. V is TRBV12-5 and J is TRBJ2-5; possible D gene TRBD2, 5 bases. This CDR3 is 15 amino acids long. V lost 6 bases to trimming and J lost 5 bases, with 19 bases between them. Germline-derived CDR1 and CDR2 are LGHNT and FRNRAP. As DNA, the CDR3 is TGTGCTAGTGGCCCGGAAGGGAGCGAAGGGGAGACCCAGTACCTC. Translation gives CASGPEGSEGETQYL.

This clonotype turned up a few times. A much larger clone is a single base away; this may be a read error. The chain couples TRBV5-1 to TRBJ2-3; a possible D gene is TRBD1 (5 bases). Germline V gene lookup returns CDR1 SGHRS and CDR2 YFSETQ. The CDR3 runs to 16 residues. CDR3 in amino acids: CASSLGQFSGTDTHYF. The DNA of the CDR3 is TGCGCCAGCAGCTTGGGACAGTTCTCCGGCACAGATACGCATTATTTT.

The sample holds many counts of this clonotype. The chain combines TRBV5-1 with TRBJ2-2; D not resolved. Trimming left V 7 bases short and J 0 bases short, with 7 bases between. There are 13 residues in the CDR3. Germline-derived CDR1 and CDR2 are SGHRS and YFSETQ. CDR3 residues: CASRGSNTGELFF. Here the CDR3 DNA reads TGCGCCAGCCGAGGTTCGAACACCGGGGAGCTGTTTTTT.

Of note for this clonotype: At one of its ends the junction is not consistent with the germline gene, which may arise from a read error. The chain employs TRBV11-1 and TRBJ1-6, with D possibly matching TRBD1 (5 bases). The germline V gene encodes CDR1 SGHAT and CDR2 FQDESV (reference sequence). The CDR3 covers 13 residues. CDR3 residues: CAISRTLLSPLHF. CDR3 bases: TGTGCCATCAGCCGGACACTGCTGTCACCCCTCCACTTT. The full variable domain, rest sourced from reference TRBV11-1 and TRBJ1-6, is EAEVAQSPRYKITEKSQAVAFWCDPISGHATLYWYRQILGQGPELLVQFQDESVVDDSQLPKDRFSAERLKGVDSTLKIQPAELGDSAMYLCAISRTLLSPLHFGNGTRLTVT.

The chain links TRBV12-3 or TRBV12-4 to TRBJ1-6; D is ambiguous. This CDR3 is built from 14 residues. Trimming stripped 6 bases from V and 6 bases from J, with 12 bases between. CDR3 DNA: TGTGCCAGCAGCCGGATTGGCAGTAATTCACCCCTCCACTTT. It codes for CASSRIGSNSPLHF.

As for this clonotype: One end of the junction is discordant with germline, which a read error may explain. J is TRBJ2-7 and V is TRBV6-2 or TRBV6-3; no firm D call. Germline assignment: CDR1 MNHEY and CDR2 SVGEGT. The CDR3 is 16 residues long. The CDR3 protein is CVSSSGRSRSSYEQYF. In DNA, the CDR3 is TGTGTCAGCAGTAGTGGGCGGAGCCGCAGTTCCTACGAGCAGTACTTC.

For this clonotype: The conserved closing phenylalanine or tryptophan is absent in this CDR3, likely reflecting a read error. The chain combines TRBV6-5 with TRBJ2-1, with unresolved D. The V gene's germline CDR1 is MNHEY and CDR2 SVGAGI. The CDR3 has 15 amino acids. The CDR3 region is CASSLREVAYNEQFL. As DNA, the CDR3 is TGTGCTAGCAGTTTGCGTGAGGTCGCCTACAATGAGCAGTTCCTC.

The chain carries TRBV6-6 and TRBJ2-7, with D tentatively TRBD2 (6 bases). Between the trimmed V and J ends, which lost 6 bases and 7 bases, there was a span of 37 bases. The CDR3 is made up of 20 amino acids. Germline V lookup: CDR1 MNHNY, CDR2 SVGAGI (reference sequence). The CDR3 nucleotides are TGTGCCAGCAGCCCCAGACTACCGGGAGTCGGAATTCGCTCATCGTATGAGCAGTACTTC. It specifies CASSPRLPGVGIRSSYEQYF.

This clonotype is hyperexpanded in the sample. This chain links TRBV11-2 with TRBJ2-7; D perhaps matches TRBD1 (5 bases). This CDR3 contains 14 residues. Between the trimmed V and J ends, which lost 4 bases and 0 bases, there was a span of 10 bases. Germline loops: CDR1 SGHAT, CDR2 FQNNGV. CDR3: CASSSNRNSYEQYF. DNA of the CDR3: TGTGCCAGCAGCTCTAACAGGAACTCCTACGAGCAGTACTTC.